This entry describes one T cell receptor beta chain. This entry comes from a study of control samples from healthy donors and cancer patients. CDR3 length equals 16 residues. The protocol was immunoSEQ multiplex PCR, while the TCRdb copy is restricted to in-frame clones and leaves out a portion. The data contain about 100,000 clones, roughly 87% of them singletons. The clonotype comes from a woman between 50 and 59 years old in good health. The sample was blood. The rearrangement links TRBV21-1 to TRBJ2-7; TRBD2, the D gene given by the table, was not confirmed from the DNA. TRBV21-1 is flagged as a pseudogene. The CDR3 sequence: CASSKGGVGPLYEQYV. The CDR3 DNA sequence: TGTGCCAGCAGCAAAGGCGGGGTAGGGCCTCTATACGAGCAGTACGTC.